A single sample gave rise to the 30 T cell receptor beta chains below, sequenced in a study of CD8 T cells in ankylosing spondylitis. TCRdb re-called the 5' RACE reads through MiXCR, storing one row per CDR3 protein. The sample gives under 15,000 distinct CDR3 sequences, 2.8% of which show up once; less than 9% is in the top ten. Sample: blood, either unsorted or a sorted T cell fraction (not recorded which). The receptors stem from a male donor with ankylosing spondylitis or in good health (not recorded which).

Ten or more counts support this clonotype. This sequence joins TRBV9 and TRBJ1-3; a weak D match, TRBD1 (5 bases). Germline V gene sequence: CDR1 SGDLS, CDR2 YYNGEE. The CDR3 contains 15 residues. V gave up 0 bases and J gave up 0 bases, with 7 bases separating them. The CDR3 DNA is TGTGCCAGCAGCGTAGGGGGGTTCTCTGGAAACACCATATATTTT. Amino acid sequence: CASSVGGFSGNTIYF.

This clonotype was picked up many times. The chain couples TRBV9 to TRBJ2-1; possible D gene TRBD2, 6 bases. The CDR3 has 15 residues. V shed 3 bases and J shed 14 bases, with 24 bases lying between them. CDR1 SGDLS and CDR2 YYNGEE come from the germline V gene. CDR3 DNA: TGTGCCAGCAGCGCCCCCGGGCTTCAGTCGGGGGATAAGTTCTTC. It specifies CASSAPGLQSGDKFF.

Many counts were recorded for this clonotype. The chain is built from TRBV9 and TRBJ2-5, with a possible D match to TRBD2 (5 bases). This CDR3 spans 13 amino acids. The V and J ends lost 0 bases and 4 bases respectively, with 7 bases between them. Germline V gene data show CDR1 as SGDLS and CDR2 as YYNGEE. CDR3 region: CASSVGRGETQYF. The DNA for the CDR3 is TGTGCCAGCAGCGTAGGTCGGGGAGAGACCCAGTACTTC.

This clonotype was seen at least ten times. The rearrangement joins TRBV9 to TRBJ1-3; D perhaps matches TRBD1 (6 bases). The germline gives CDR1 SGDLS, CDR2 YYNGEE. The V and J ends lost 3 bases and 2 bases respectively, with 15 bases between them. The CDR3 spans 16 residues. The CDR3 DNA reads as TGTGCCAGCAGCGACACACAGGGAAGACCTGGAAACACCATATATTTT. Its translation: CASSDTQGRPGNTIYF.

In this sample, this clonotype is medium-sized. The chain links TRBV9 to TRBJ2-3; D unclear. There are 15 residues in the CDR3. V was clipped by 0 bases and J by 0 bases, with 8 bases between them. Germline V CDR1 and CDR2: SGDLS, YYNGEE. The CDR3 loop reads CASSVGSASTDTQYF. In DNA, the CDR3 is TGTGCCAGCAGCGTAGGGTCGGCTAGCACAGATACGCAGTATTTT.

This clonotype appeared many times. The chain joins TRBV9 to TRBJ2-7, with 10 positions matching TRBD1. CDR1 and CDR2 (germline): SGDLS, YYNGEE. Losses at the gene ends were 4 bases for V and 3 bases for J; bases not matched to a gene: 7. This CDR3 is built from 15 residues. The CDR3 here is CASSRTWDRGYEQYF. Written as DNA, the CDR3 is TGTGCCAGCAGCCGAACCTGGGACAGGGGCTACGAGCAGTACTTC.

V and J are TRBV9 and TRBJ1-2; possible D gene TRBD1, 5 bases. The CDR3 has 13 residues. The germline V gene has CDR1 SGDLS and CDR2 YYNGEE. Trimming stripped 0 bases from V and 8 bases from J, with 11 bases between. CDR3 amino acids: CASSVGAGVGYTF. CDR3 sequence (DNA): TGTGCCAGCAGCGTAGGTGCGGGGGTCGGCTACACCTTC.

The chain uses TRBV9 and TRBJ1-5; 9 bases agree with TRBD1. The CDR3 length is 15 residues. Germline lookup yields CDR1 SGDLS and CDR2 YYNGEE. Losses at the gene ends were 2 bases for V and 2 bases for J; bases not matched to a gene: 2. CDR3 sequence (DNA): TGTGCCAGCAGCGTGGGACAGGGCGGCAATCAGCCCCAGCATTTT. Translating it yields CASSVGQGGNQPQHF. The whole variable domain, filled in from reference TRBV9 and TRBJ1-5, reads DSGVTQTPKHLITATGQRVTLRCSPRSGDLSVYWYQQSLDQGLQFLIQYYNGEERAKGNILERFSAQQFPDLHSELNLSSLELGDSALYFCASSVGQGGNQPQHFGDGTRLSIL.

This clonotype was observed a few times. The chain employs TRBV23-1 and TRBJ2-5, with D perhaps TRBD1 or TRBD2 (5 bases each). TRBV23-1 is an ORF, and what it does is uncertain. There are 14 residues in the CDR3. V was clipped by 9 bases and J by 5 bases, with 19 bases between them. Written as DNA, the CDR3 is TGCGCCAGTCGGAAGGGACCGGCTAGGGAGACCCAGTACTTC. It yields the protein CASRKGPARETQYF.

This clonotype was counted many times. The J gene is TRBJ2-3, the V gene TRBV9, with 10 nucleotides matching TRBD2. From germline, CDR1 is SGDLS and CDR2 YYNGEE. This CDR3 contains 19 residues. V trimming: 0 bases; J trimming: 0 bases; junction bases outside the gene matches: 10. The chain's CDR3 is CASSVAEGGTSASTDTQYF. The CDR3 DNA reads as TGTGCCAGCAGCGTAGCAGAGGGGGGGACTAGCGCAAGCACAGATACGCAGTATTTT.

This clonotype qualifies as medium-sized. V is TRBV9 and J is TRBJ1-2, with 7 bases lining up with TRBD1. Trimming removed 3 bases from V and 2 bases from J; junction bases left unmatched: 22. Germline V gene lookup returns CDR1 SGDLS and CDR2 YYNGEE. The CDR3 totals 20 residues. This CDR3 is CASSAPSGGQATFSNYGYTF. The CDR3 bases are TGTGCCAGCAGCGCCCCCTCGGGAGGACAGGCAACATTTTCCAACTATGGCTACACCTTC.

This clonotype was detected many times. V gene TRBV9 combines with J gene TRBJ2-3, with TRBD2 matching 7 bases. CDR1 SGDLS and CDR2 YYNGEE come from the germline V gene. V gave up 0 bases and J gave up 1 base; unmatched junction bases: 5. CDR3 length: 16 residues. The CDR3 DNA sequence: TGTGCCAGCAGCGTAGGACTAGCAGAGGGCACAGATACGCAGTATTTT. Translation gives CASSVGLAEGTDTQYF.

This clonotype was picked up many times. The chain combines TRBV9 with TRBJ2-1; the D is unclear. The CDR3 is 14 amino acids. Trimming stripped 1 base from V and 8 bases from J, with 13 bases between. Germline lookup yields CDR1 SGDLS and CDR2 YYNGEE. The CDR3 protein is CASSVLWTADEQFF. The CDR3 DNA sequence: TGTGCCAGCAGCGTACTCTGGACGGCAGATGAGCAGTTCTTC.

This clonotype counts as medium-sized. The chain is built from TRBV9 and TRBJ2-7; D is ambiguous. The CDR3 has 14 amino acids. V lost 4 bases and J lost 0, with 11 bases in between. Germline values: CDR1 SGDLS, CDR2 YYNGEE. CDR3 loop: CASSPRSTSYEQYF. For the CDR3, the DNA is TGTGCCAGCAGCCCCCGCTCCACCTCCTACGAGCAGTACTTC.

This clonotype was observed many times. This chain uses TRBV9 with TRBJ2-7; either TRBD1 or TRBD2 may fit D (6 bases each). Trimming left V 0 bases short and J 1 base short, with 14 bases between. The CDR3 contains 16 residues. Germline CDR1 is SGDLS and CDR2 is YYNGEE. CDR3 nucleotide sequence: TGTGCCAGCAGCGTAGGGGGGGCGGCGGAGTCCTACGAGCAGTACTTC. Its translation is CASSVGGAAESYEQYF.

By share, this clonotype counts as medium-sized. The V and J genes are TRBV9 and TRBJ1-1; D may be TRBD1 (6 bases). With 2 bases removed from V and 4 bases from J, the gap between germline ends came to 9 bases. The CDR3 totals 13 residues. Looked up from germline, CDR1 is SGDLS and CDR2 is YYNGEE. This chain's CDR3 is CASSVSRGTEAFF. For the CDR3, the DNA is TGTGCCAGCAGCGTTTCCAGGGGCACTGAAGCTTTCTTT.

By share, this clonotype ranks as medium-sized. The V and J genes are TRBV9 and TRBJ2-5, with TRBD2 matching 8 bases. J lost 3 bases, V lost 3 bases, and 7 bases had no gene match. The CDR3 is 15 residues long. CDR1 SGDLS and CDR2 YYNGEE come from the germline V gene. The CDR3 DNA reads TGTGCCAGCAGCGCTAGCGGGTGGACCGAAGAGACCCAGTACTTC. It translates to CASSASGWTEETQYF.

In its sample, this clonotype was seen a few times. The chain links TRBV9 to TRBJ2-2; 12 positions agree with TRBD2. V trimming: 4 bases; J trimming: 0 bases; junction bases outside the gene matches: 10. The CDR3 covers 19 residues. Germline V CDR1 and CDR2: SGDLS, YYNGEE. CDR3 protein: CASSLLAGGPNANTGELFF. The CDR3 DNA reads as TGTGCCAGCAGCCTCCTAGCGGGGGGGCCCAACGCGAACACCGGGGAGCTGTTTTTT.

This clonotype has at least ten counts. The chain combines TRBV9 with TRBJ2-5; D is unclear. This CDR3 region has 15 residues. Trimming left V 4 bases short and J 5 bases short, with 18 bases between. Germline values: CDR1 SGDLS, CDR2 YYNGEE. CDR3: CASSSTGLLRETQYF. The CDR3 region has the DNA TGTGCCAGCAGCTCAACCGGTCTACTCCGGGAGACCCAGTACTTC.

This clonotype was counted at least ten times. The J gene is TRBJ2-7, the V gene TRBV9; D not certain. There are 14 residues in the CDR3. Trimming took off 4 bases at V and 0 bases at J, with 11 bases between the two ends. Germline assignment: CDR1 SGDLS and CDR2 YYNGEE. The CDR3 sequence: CASSPHGRSYEQYF. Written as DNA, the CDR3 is TGTGCCAGCAGCCCCCACGGTCGCTCCTACGAGCAGTACTTC.

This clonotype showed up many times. Written as DNA, the CDR3 is TGTGCCAGCAGCGTAGGGACAGACGAAGCCTACGAGCAGTACTTC. It yields the protein CASSVGTDEAYEQYF. The chain joins TRBV9 to TRBJ2-7; tentative D call: TRBD1 (6 bases). The CDR3 extends over 15 amino acids. Trimming removed 0 bases from V and 2 bases from J, with 12 bases in between. The germline V gene encodes CDR1 SGDLS and CDR2 YYNGEE.

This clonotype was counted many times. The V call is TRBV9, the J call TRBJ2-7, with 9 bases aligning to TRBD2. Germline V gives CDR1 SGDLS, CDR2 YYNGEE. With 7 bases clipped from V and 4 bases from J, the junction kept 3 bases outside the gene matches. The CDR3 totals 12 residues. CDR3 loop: CASGTSPYEQYF. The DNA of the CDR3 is TGTGCCAGCGGGACTAGCCCATACGAGCAGTACTTC.

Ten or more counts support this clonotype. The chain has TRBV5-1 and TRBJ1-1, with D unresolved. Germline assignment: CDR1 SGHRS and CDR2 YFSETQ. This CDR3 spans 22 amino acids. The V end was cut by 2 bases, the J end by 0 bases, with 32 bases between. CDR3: CASSFWVRLLYGLLRLNTEAFF. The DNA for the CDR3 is TGCGCCAGCAGCTTTTGGGTCCGACTTCTTTACGGGCTTCTCCGCCTGAACACTGAAGCTTTCTTT.

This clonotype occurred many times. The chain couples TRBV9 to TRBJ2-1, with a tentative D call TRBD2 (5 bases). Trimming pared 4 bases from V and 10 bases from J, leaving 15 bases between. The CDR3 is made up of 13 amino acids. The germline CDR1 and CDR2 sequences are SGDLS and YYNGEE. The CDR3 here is CASSPRALGEQFF. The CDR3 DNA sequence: TGTGCCAGCAGCCCGAGGGCCCTGGGGGAGCAGTTCTTC.

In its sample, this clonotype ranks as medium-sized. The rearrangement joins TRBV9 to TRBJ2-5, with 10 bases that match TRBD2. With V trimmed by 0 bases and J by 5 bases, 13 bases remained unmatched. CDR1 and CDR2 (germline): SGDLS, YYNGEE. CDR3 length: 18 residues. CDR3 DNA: TGTGCCAGCAGCGTAGCCCCTAGCGGGGGACCCAGGGCGGAGACCCAGTACTTC. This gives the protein CASSVAPSGGPRAETQYF.

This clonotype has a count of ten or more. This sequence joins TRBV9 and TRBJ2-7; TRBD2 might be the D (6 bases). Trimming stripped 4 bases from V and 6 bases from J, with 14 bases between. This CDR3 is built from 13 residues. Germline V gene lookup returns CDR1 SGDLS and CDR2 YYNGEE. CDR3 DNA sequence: TGTGCCAGCAGCCCTTCGATCGGGGGCGAGCAGTACTTC. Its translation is CASSPSIGGEQYF. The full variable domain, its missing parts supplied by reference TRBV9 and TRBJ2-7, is DSGVTQTPKHLITATGQRVTLRCSPRSGDLSVYWYQQSLDQGLQFLIQYYNGEERAKGNILERFSAQQFPDLHSELNLSSLELGDSALYFCASSPSIGGEQYFGPGTRLTVT.

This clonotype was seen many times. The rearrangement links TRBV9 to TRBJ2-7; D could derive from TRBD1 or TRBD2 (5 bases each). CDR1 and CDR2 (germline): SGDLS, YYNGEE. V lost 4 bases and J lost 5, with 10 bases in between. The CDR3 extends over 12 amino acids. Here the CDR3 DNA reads TGTGCCAGCAGCCCCCGGGACCACGAGCAGTACTTC. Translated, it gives CASSPRDHEQYF.

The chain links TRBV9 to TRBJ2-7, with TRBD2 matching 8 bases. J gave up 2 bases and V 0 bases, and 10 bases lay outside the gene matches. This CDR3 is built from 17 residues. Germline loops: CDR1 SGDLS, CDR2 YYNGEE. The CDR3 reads CASSVDPLGGVAYEQYF. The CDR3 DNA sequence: TGTGCCAGCAGCGTAGATCCCCTCGGGGGGGTCGCCTACGAGCAGTACTTC.

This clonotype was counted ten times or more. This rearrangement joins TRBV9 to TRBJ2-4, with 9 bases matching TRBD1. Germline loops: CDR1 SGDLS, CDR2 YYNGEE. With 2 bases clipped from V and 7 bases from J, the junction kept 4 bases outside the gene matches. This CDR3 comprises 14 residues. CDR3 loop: CASSVTGTGNIQYF. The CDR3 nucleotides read TGTGCCAGCAGCGTTACCGGGACAGGGAACATTCAGTACTTC.

The CDR3 is CASSVAPAGNTDTQYF. CDR3 coding DNA: TGTGCCAGCAGCGTAGCCCCAGCGGGAAATACAGATACGCAGTATTTT. The chain recombines TRBV9 with TRBJ2-3; 7 nucleotides match TRBD2. V shed 0 bases and J 3 bases; nucleotides not matched to a gene: 7. Germline CDR1 is SGDLS and CDR2 is YYNGEE. The CDR3 is 16 amino acids.